Below, 12 T cell receptor beta chains from the same sample are listed, as sequenced in a study of identical twins. MiXCR was run by TCRdb on the 5' RACE reads, yielding one entry per CDR3 protein. The sample includes around 690,000 distinct CDR3 sequences, 21% of them seen just once. The same data also contributed to another study, on T cells expressing NK-cell markers.

The sequenced material came from PBMCs. The source of these receptors is a woman younger than 30 in good health.

This clonotype came up a few times. The chain couples TRBV25-1 to TRBJ2-3, with unresolved D. The CDR3 covers 14 residues. Per the germline V gene, CDR1 is MGHDK and CDR2 is SYGVNS. Trimming took 4 bases from V and 0 from J, leaving 8 bases between them. CDR3 bases: TGTGCCAGCAGTGTGAAGACTAGCACAGATACGCAGTATTTT. Protein product: CASSVKTSTDTQYF.

This clonotype was counted once. This chain connects TRBV9 to TRBJ2-4; D remains ambiguous. The germline V gene encodes CDR1 SGDLS and CDR2 YYNGEE. The V end was cut by 5 bases, the J end by 2 bases, with 14 bases between. The CDR3 consists of 15 residues. CDR3 sequence: CASSAGSASKNIQYF. Written as DNA, the CDR3 is TGTGCCAGCAGTGCCGGCAGCGCGTCCAAAAACATTCAGTACTTC.

This clonotype was recorded many times. The chain has TRBV20-1 and TRBJ2-2, with 7 bases that match TRBD2. Germline CDR1 and CDR2: DFQATT and SNEGSKA (reference sequence). This CDR3 has 15 residues. Germline trimming cut 3 bases from V and 4 bases from J; bases unmatched to any gene: 8. Written as DNA, the CDR3 is TGCAGTGCTAGTTCCTTCGGGAGGTCCACCGGGGAGCTGTTTTTT. This gives the protein CSASSFGRSTGELFF.

This chain uses TRBV5-1 with TRBJ2-1, with 7 bases fitting TRBD2. The J segment lost 5 bases and the V segment lost 10 bases, leaving 12 bases of the junction unmatched. From germline, CDR1 is SGHRS and CDR2 YFSETQ. The CDR3 covers 14 residues. The CDR3 bases are TGCGCCGGGGGGGGGACCCTCCCCGACAATGAGCAGTTCTTC. Its protein is CAGGGTLPDNEQFF.

The chain joins TRBV7-6 to TRBJ2-3, with 8 bases fitting TRBD2. V trimming: 0 bases; J trimming: 4 bases; junction bases outside the gene matches: 6. Per the germline V gene, CDR1 is SGHVS and CDR2 is FNYEAQ. The CDR3 length is 16 residues. CDR3 sequence: CASSLAAGGGADTQYF. In nucleotides, the CDR3 is TGTGCCAGCAGCTTAGCTGCGGGAGGAGGGGCAGATACGCAGTATTTT. Full variable domain (remainder filled in from reference TRBV7-6 and TRBJ2-3): GAGVSQSPRYKVTKRGQDVALRCDPISGHVSLYWYRQALGQGPEFLTYFNYEAQQDKSGLPNDRFSAERPEGSISTLTIQRTEQRDSAMYRCASSLAAGGGADTQYFGPGTRLTVL.

There are many counts of this clonotype. J is TRBJ2-7 and V is TRBV29-1, with D perhaps matching TRBD1 (6 bases). Per germline, CDR1 SQVTM and CDR2 ANQGSEA. Between the trimmed V and J ends, which lost 4 bases and 4 bases, there was a span of 17 bases. CDR3 length equals 14 residues. The CDR3 here is CSVVDTGKTYEQYF. The CDR3 nucleotides read TGCAGCGTTGTAGATACAGGGAAGACGTACGAGCAGTACTTC.

This chain joins TRBV5-6 and TRBJ1-2, with D maybe TRBD1 (5 bases). The CDR3 is made up of 12 amino acids. Germline CDR1 SGHDT, CDR2 YYEEEE. V lost 4 bases and J 5 bases, leaving 9 bases between the germline ends. The CDR3 coding sequence is TGTGCCAGCAGCATGGGACTTTATGGCTACACCTTC. This translates into CASSMGLYGYTF.

This clonotype came up a few times. The chain is built from TRBV24-1 and TRBJ2-1, with D unclear. From germline, CDR1 is KGHDR and CDR2 SFDVKD. Trimming took 2 bases from V and 0 from J, leaving 10 bases between them. The CDR3 totals 16 residues. The CDR3 bases are TGTGCCACCAGTGATTCGCAGCTGAGCTCCTACAATGAGCAGTTCTTC. It encodes CATSDSQLSSYNEQFF.

J is TRBJ2-5 and V is TRBV6-1, with D maybe TRBD2 (6 bases). Trimming cost V 5 bases and J 4 bases, with 17 bases left between them. Germline CDR1 reads MNHNS; CDR2 reads SASEGT. This CDR3 is 15 amino acids long. The CDR3 DNA reads as TGTGCCAGCAGTACCATAAACCGGGGGATAGAGACCCAGTACTTC. It yields the protein CASSTINRGIETQYF.

This clonotype was observed a handful of times. This chain's CDR3 is CSARGQTSSGANVLTF. The CDR3 DNA sequence: TGCAGTGCTAGAGGGCAGACGTCCTCTGGGGCCAACGTCCTGACTTTC. The J gene is TRBJ2-6, the V gene TRBV20-1; no firm D call. Trimming stripped 1 base from V and 0 bases from J, with 10 bases between. Per germline, CDR1 DFQATT and CDR2 SNEGSKA (reference sequence). The CDR3 spans 16 residues.

This chain connects TRBV4-1 to TRBJ2-5, with a tentative D call TRBD1 (6 bases). This CDR3 is built from 16 residues. Germline CDR1 reads MGHRA; CDR2 reads YSYEKL. V gave up 1 base and J gave up 1 base, with 13 bases separating them. The CDR3 reads CASSQGPTGPQETQYF. CDR3 coding DNA: TGCGCCAGCAGCCAAGGCCCGACAGGCCCCCAAGAGACCCAGTACTTC.

The rearrangement links TRBV6-5 to TRBJ2-7; D is perhaps TRBD1 (5 bases). The germline V gene has CDR1 MNHEY and CDR2 SVGAGI. Deletions cut 0 bases from V and 2 bases from J, with 17 bases between. The CDR3 consists of 17 residues. The CDR3 sequence: CASSYSRRQGKTYEQYF. CDR3 nucleotide sequence: TGTGCCAGCAGTTACTCGCGTCGGCAGGGAAAAACCTACGAGCAGTACTTC.